This TCR beta chain comes out of a study of T cell changes during pregnancy in multiple sclerosis (dated by TCRdb to about 2019). Background on the whole study: In women with multiple sclerosis, the researchers looked at how the T cell repertoire shifted as pregnancy progressed.

This clone came up once. Its antigen is still unknown. It has no much larger one-base neighbor in the sample; base qualities were not kept. Library preparation used the immunoSEQ multiplex PCR assay. TCRdb mirrors the immuneACCESS table, restricted to in-frame sequences. Some clones are absent from its copies; in checked studies, under half trace to an unresolved V gene, and the reason for the others is unknown. This sample lists 130,000 or so clones; approximately 94% were detected once. The ten largest clonotypes hold approximately 5.8% of the sample. In the germline V gene, CDR1 corresponds to LGHNA and CDR2 to YNFKEQ. At the junction V is shortened by 0 bases and J by 2 bases, with 12 bases in between. The CDR3 sequence holds 16 residues, the cysteine and phenylalanine included. Left in the record is the CDR3 DNA by itself, 48 bases read in frame from the first base.

The V and J segments used are TRBV4-2 and TRBJ2-3, with the D gene call left open. The receptor comes from a female donor with multiple sclerosis, enrolled in a pregnancy study. The source was peripheral blood, collected before pregnancy. The CDR3 region: CASSQDLGRYTDTQYF. The sequenced DNA: TGTGCCAGCAGCCAAGATCTTGGCAGGTACACAGATACGCAGTATTTT.